Below, 18 T cell receptor beta chains from the same sample are listed, as sequenced in a study of T cells expressing NK-cell markers. No DNA is given; TCRdb re-called the 5' RACE reads and lists each CDR3 protein once. The data include about 150,000 distinct CDR3 sequences; the top ten clones carry approximately 12%. The sample taken for sequencing was blood T cells: a sorted CD56 or NKG2C T cell subset, CD4+ or CD8+ T cells, or bulk PBMC T cells (not recorded which). The receptors stem from a man younger than 35 in good health.

The chain employs TRBV6-2 or TRBV6-3 and TRBJ2-7; TCRdb calls TRBD1, which cannot be checked without DNA. CDR1 MNHEY and CDR2 SVGEGT come from the germline V gene. The CDR3 length is 18 residues. CDR3 sequence reads: CASSYPIDGQGPRYEQYF.

The CDR3 region is CASSLSGLAGAGANVLTF. V gene TRBV28 combines with J gene TRBJ2-6; TCRdb names TRBD2, which stays unverified in the absence of DNA. CDR3 length: 18 amino acids. Germline loops: CDR1 MDHEN, CDR2 SYDVKM.

The J gene is TRBJ2-1, the V gene TRBV7-9. Germline CDR1 SEHNR, CDR2 FQNEAQ (reference sequence). CDR3 length: 15 residues. CDR3 protein: CASSLSASGDNEQFF.

The V and J genes are TRBV29-1 and TRBJ1-2; TCRdb selects TRBD1, and the lack of DNA leaves this call unchecked. Germline lookup yields CDR1 SQVTM and CDR2 ANQGSEA. The CDR3 runs to 17 residues. The CDR3 loop is CSVEVLRGRGDSYGYTF.

J is TRBJ1-3 and V is TRBV5-1; TCRdb indicates TRBD1, and absent DNA this call remains unverified. The CDR3 loop spans 16 amino acids. Germline CDR1 reads SGHRS; CDR2 reads YFSETQ. The CDR3: CASEAGTGWSGNTIYF.

The chain uses TRBV30 and TRBJ2-3. The germline V gene has CDR1 GTSNPN and CDR2 SVGIG (reference sequence). This CDR3 comprises 14 residues. The CDR3 sequence: CAWSSNGRTDTQYF.

The chain couples TRBV30 to TRBJ2-7; the TRBD2 assignment by TCRdb is unverifiable without DNA. Germline assignment: CDR1 GTSNPN and CDR2 SVGIG (reference sequence). CDR3 size: 15 residues. This CDR3 reads CAWSVSAGRTYEQYF.

The J gene is TRBJ1-1, the V gene TRBV15; TCRdb returns TRBD1, unconfirmable since there is no DNA. The CDR3 length is 15 residues. Germline V gene sequence: CDR1 LNHNV, CDR2 YYDKDF (reference sequence). The CDR3 region is CATSLDQGMNTEAFF.

The chain employs TRBV4-3 and TRBJ2-3; lacking DNA, the TRBD1 call made by TCRdb goes unchecked. The CDR3 totals 16 residues. Germline CDR1 and CDR2: LGHNA and YSLEER. CDR3: CASSQGQGAGADTQYF.

The rearrangement joins TRBV7-8 to TRBJ2-2. CDR1 is SGHVS and CDR2 is FQNEAQ in the germline V gene. The CDR3 runs to 12 residues. The CDR3 is CAGSRNTGELFF.

J is TRBJ1-5 and V is TRBV12-3 or TRBV12-4. This CDR3 is built from 14 residues. The CDR3 is CASSSMESNQPQHF.

The chain carries TRBV5-1 and TRBJ2-1; TCRdb's assignment of TRBD2 cannot be checked, as there is no DNA. This CDR3 comprises 13 residues. Germline V gene data show CDR1 as SGHRS and CDR2 as YFSETQ. The CDR3: CASSLGLADEQFF.

CDR3 region: CASSLKSGTLTDTQYF. This chain links TRBV5-4 with TRBJ2-3; TCRdb reports TRBD2, a call that lacks DNA to check it against. CDR1 is SGHNT and CDR2 is YYREEE in the germline V gene (reference sequence). The CDR3 is 16 residues long. The full variable domain, with the rest looked up from reference TRBV5-4 and TRBJ2-3, is ETGVTQSPTHLIKTRGQQVTLRCSSQSGHNTVSWYQQALGQGPQFIFQYYREEENGRGNFPPRFSGLQFPNYSSELNVNALELDDSALYLCASSLKSGTLTDTQYFGPGTRLTVL.

The V call is TRBV5-5, the J call TRBJ2-7; without DNA, the TCRdb call of TRBD1 cannot be checked. In germline, CDR1 is SGHKS, CDR2 YYEKEE (reference sequence). The CDR3 is made up of 15 amino acids. The CDR3 region is CASSLYRQERNEQYF.

This chain uses TRBV5-4 with TRBJ2-1; TCRdb returns TRBD1, unconfirmable since there is no DNA. The CDR3 totals 14 residues. Per the germline V gene, CDR1 is SGHNT and CDR2 is YYREEE (reference sequence). The CDR3 sequence: CASTPPDRNNEQFF.

The chain carries TRBV28 and TRBJ1-3. The CDR3 has 15 amino acids. Germline V gene data show CDR1 as MDHEN and CDR2 as SYDVKM. The CDR3 here is CASSDLGSSENTIYF.

The genes are TRBV12-3 or TRBV12-4 and TRBJ2-4; TCRdb's D gene call, TRBD1, goes unchecked for lack of DNA. The CDR3 consists of 17 residues. The CDR3 loop reads CASSQWGQEEDKNIQYF.

The chain joins TRBV28 to TRBJ2-3. The CDR3 is 12 amino acids. Germline V gives CDR1 MDHEN, CDR2 SYDVKM. CDR3: CASSHYTDTQYF.